The clone carrying this T cell receptor (beta chain) was seen ten or more times. With 4 bases clipped from V and 3 bases from J, the junction kept 2 bases outside the gene matches. CDR3 length equals 14 residues. From germline, CDR1 is DFQATT and CDR2 SNEGSKA (reference sequence). The data belong to a study of T cells after yellow fever vaccination. MiXCR, applied by TCRdb to the 5' RACE reads, yields one record per CDR3 protein. The data contain just under 600,000 distinct CDR3 sequences, roughly 13% of them singletons. The source was PBMCs, collected on the day of the yellow fever booster vaccination. The TCR sequence derives from a man younger than 40 who received the YFV17D yellow fever vaccine. The chain combines TRBV20-1 with TRBJ2-3; 12 positions match TRBD2. As DNA, the CDR3 is TGCAGTGCTACGGGGACTAGCGGGACAGATACGCAGTATTTT. Amino acids: CSATGTSGTDTQYF.